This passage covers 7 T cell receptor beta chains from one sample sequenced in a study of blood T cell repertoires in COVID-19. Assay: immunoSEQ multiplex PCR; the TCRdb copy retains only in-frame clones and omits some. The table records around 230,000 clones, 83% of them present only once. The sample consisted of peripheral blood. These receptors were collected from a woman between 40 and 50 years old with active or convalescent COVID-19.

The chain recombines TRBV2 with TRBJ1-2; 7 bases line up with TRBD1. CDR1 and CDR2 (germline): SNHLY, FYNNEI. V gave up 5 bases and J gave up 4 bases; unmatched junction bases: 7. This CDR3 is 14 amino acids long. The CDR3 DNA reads TGTGCCAGCAGTCCTGAGACAGGGTTCTATGGCTACACCTTC. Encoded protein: CASSPETGFYGYTF. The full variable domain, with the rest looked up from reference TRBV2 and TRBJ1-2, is EPEVTQTPSHQVTQMGQEVILRCVPISNHLYFYWYRQILGQKVEFLVSFYNNEISEKSEIFDDQFSVERPDGSNFTLKIRSTKLEDSAMYFCASSPETGFYGYTFGSGTRLTVV.

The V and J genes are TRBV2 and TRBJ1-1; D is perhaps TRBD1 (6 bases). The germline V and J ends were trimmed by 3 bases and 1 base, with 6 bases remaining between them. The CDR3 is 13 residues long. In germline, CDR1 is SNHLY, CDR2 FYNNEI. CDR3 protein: CASSDRGNTEAFF. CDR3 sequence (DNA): TGTGCCAGCAGTGACAGGGGGAACACTGAAGCTTTCTTT. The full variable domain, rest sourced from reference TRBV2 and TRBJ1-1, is EPEVTQTPSHQVTQMGQEVILRCVPISNHLYFYWYRQILGQKVEFLVSFYNNEISEKSEIFDDQFSVERPDGSNFTLKIRSTKLEDSAMYFCASSDRGNTEAFFGQGTRLTVV.

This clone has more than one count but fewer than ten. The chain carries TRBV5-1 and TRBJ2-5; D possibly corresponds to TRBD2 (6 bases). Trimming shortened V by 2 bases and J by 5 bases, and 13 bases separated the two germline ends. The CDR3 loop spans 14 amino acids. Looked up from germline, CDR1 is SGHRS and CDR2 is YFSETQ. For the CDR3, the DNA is TGCGCCAGCAGCTTCGGAGGGGCCGTGGAGACCCAGTACTTC. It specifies CASSFGGAVETQYF.

The CDR3 DNA reads as TGTGCCAGCAGCTTAGCGGGGCAGGCGAGTCAGCCCCAGCATTTT. Its protein is CASSLAGQASQPQHF. V usage is TRBV7-2 and J usage is TRBJ1-5; D is possibly TRBD1 (5 bases). The CDR3 has 15 residues. V was cut by 0 bases and J by 6 bases, with 12 bases left in between. Per the germline V gene, CDR1 is SGHTA and CDR2 is FQGNSA. Drawing the rest from reference TRBV7-2 and TRBJ1-5, the complete variable domain is GAGVSQSPSNKVTEKGKDVELRCDPISGHTALYWYRQSLGQGLEFLIYFQGNSAPDKSGLPSDRFSAERTGGSVSTLTIQRTQQEDSAVYLCASSLAGQASQPQHFGDGTRLSIL.

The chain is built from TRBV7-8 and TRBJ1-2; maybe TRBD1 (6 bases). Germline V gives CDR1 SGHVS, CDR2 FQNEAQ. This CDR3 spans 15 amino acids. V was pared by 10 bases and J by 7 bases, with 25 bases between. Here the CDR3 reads CATTTGPADSRGYTF. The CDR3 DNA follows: TGTGCCACCACGACAGGCCCCGCCGATAGTCGTGGCTACACCTTC.

This CDR3 is CASKTGQGEYGGYTF. The CDR3 nucleotides are TGTGCCAGCAAGACCGGACAGGGAGAGTATGGTGGCTACACCTTC. The V and J genes are TRBV9 and TRBJ1-2, with 8 bases matching TRBD1. Unmatched junction bases numbered 14, after V lost 6 bases and J lost 7 bases. The CDR3 totals 15 residues. Germline CDR1 and CDR2: SGDLS and YYNGEE.

CDR3 in amino acids: CASSSWAEEQYF. The CDR3, as DNA: TGTGCCAGCAGCTCTTGGGCTGAGGAGCAGTACTTC. This chain uses TRBV11-3 with TRBJ2-7; D gene ambiguous. Deletions cut 4 bases from V and 7 bases from J, with 11 bases between. Germline CDR1 SGHNT, CDR2 YENEEA. CDR3 length: 12 residues.